Listed below are T cell receptor beta chains from one sample, sequenced in a study of tumor and adjacent non-tumor tissue in lung cancer. A single record per CDR3 protein comes from TCRdb applying MiXCR to the multiplex PCR reads. In the table there are 70,000 to 90,000 distinct CDR3 sequences, 80% of which are singletons. The sequenced material came from lung tumor tissue. These receptors all come from a woman aged 45-65 years with non-small cell lung cancer. CDR3s include the opening cysteine and the closing phenylalanine or tryptophan. Fields, in order: D gene, clone size, J gene, V gene, CDR3 protein, CDR3 DNA. A D gene is named only where the DNA matches it firmly. Clone size, where shown, is once, few, many, or a class for clones that have expanded.

. | . | TRBJ2-5 | TRBV12-3/TRBV12-4 | CASNGDTNQETQYF | TGTGCTAGCAATGGGGATACCAACCAAGAGACCCAGTACTTC
TRBD2 | medium-sized | TRBJ2-1 | TRBV20-1 | CSAPISGRAHEQFF | TGCAGTGCCCCGATTAGCGGGAGGGCCCATGAGCAGTTCTTC
TRBD1 | . | TRBJ2-7 | TRBV6-2/TRBV6-3 | CAISPGQGKLYEQHF | TGTGCCATCAGCCCCGGACAGGGAAAATTATACGAGCAGCACTTC
. | . | TRBJ1-2 | TRBV11-2 | CASSLTCTNHGYTF | TGTGCCAGTAGCTTAACATGTACTAACCATGGTTACACCTTC
. | few | TRBJ2-2 | TRBV5-6 | CASSSGWNTWELFF | TGTGCCAGCAGTTCGGGATGGAACACCTGGGAGCTGTTTTTT
. | . | TRBJ2-1 | TRBV7-2 | CASSGGSAGMSDEQFF | TGTGCCAGCAGCGGAGGGTCGGCGGGAATGAGCGATGAGCAGTTCTTC
TRBD2 | . | TRBJ2-7 | TRBV11-2 | CGCIPWASGSYEQYF | TGTGGCTGTATCCCTTGGGCTAGCGGTTCCTACGAGCAGTACTTC
. | . | TRBJ1-1 | TRBV12-3/TRBV12-4 | CASSATRGTEAFF | TGTGCTAGCAGTGCGACAAGGGGCACTGAAGCTTTCTTT
. | . | TRBJ1-2 | TRBV20-1 | CSATTRLANYGYTF | TGCAGTGCAACTACGCGGTTAGCTAACTATGGCTACACCTTC
. | many | TRBJ1-1 | TRBV18 | CASSPDTYEAFF | TGTGCCAGCTCACCGGACACTTATGAAGCTTTCTTT
. | . | TRBJ2-4 | TRBV29-1 | CNARDNEQNIQYF | TGCAACGCGAGAGACAATGAGCAGAACATTCAGTACTTC
. | . | TRBJ2-3 | TRBV6-2/TRBV6-3 | CGSTLTGTDTQYF | TGTGGCAGCACGTTAACGGGCACAGATACGCAGTATTTT
. | few | TRBJ1-2 | TRBV7-2 | CASSLAQGHYGYTF | TGTGCCAGCAGCTTAGCACAGGGCCACTATGGCTACACCTTC
TRBD2 | many | TRBJ2-7 | TRBV20-1 | CSARLAGYSSYEQYF | TGCAGTGCTAGACTAGCGGGGTATAGCTCCTACGAGCAGTACTTC
. | . | TRBJ1-4 | TRBV28 | CASRGHGINEKLFF | TGTGCCAGCAGAGGACATGGGATTAATGAAAAACTGTTTTTT
. | . | TRBJ1-6 | TRBV28 | CASSYRASPLHF | TGTGCCAGCAGTTATCGGGCGTCACCCCTCCATTTT
. | . | TRBJ2-5 | TRBV4-1 | CASSPGGGTDQESHYF | TGCGCCAGCAGCCCAGGCGGCGGGACAGACCAAGAGAGTCACTACTTC
. | . | TRBJ1-4 | TRBV5-6 | CANSLGGSSEKQFF | TGTGCCAACAGCCTGGGGGGAAGCAGCGAAAAACAGTTTTTT
. | . | TRBJ2-2 | TRBV5-6 | CARSLERNTGELFF | TGTGCCAGAAGTTTGGAACGGAATACCGGGGAGCTGTTTTTT
TRBD1 | . | TRBJ2-1 | TRBV10-1 | CANSRDREGNEQFF | TGCGCCAACAGCCGGGACAGGGAAGGCAATGAGCAGTTCTTC
TRBD1 | . | TRBJ1-2 | TRBV5-4 | CVSSPDRGPYGYTF | TGTGTCAGCAGCCCAGACAGGGGGCCCTATGGCTATACCTTC
. | . | TRBJ2-1 | TRBV11-2 | CASSRMILPGDNEESF | TGTGCCAGCAGCCGGATGATACTACCGGGGGACAATGAGGAGTCCTTC
. | . | TRBJ2-1 | TRBV29-1 | CSCYSLSYNEQFF | TGCAGTTGCTACAGCCTCTCCTACAATGAGCAGTTCTTC
. | many | TRBJ1-2 | TRBV20-1 | CSAPSTRESYGYTF | TGCAGTGCCCCATCCACCAGGGAAAGCTATGGCTACACCTTC
. | . | TRBJ1-2 | TRBV4-2 | CASSQERAVCGGYTF | TGTGCCAGCAGCCAGGAGAGAGCCGTCTGCGGTGGCTACACCTTC
. | . | TRBJ1-5 | TRBV20-1 | CIVESGGFNQPQHF | TGCATTGTTGAGAGTGGGGGATTCAATCAGCCCCAGCATTTC
. | . | TRBJ2-2 | TRBV15 | CATNRDQGSGELFF | TGTGCCACCAACAGAGATCAGGGGAGCGGGGAACTGTTTTTT
. | . | TRBJ2-5 | TRBV6-5 | CASSRSSEAQYF | TGTGCCAGCAGTCGCTCCTCAGAGGCCCAATACTTC
. | many | TRBJ2-7 | TRBV28 | CAAQGLEQYF | TGTGCCGCACAGGGACTCGAGCAGTACTTC
. | . | TRBJ2-3 | TRBV4-2 | CASNQVGRARGTDTQYF | TGTGCCAGCAACCAAGTGGGGCGAGCCAGGGGTACAGATACGCAGTATTTT
. | . | TRBJ2-2 | TRBV20-1 | CSVRRFGELFF | TGCAGTGTTAGAAGATTCGGGGAGTTGTTTTTT
. | . | TRBJ1-2 | TRBV5-1 | CASSSDDGGGYTF | TGCGCCAGCAGTTCGGACGACGGAGGGGGCTACACCTTC
TRBD1 | . | TRBJ1-1 | TRBV9 | CASSFGTGTTEAFF | TGTGCCAGCAGCTTCGGGACAGGGACCACTGAAGCTTTCTTT
. | medium-sized | TRBJ2-7 | TRBV29-1 | CSVFDRAYEQYF | TGCAGCGTTTTTGACAGAGCCTACGAGCAGTACTTC
. | medium-sized | TRBJ2-3 | TRBV10-3 | CAISEGTTSTDTQYF | TGTGCCATCAGTGAGGGGACAACTAGCACAGATACGCAGTATTTT
. | . | TRBJ2-3 | TRBV28 | CASTLGGDKQEF | TGTGCCAGCACCTTGGGGGGAGATAAGCAGGAATTT
. | . | TRBJ1-2 | TRBV5-5 | CASSLLSSQNYGYTF | TGTGCCAGCAGCTTACTATCCAGTCAGAACTATGGCTACACCTTT
. | few | TRBJ2-7 | TRBV20-1 | CSAARTRSYEQYF | TGCAGTGCTGCAAGGACACGGAGCTACGAGCAGTATTTC
TRBD1 | . | TRBJ2-3 | TRBV12-3/TRBV12-4 | CASREQGATDAQYF | TGTGCCAGTAGGGAACAGGGGGCCACAGATGCGCAGTATTTT
TRBD1 | . | TRBJ1-4 | TRBV4-2 | CASSQLQGAGEKLFF | TGTGCTAGCAGCCAACTCCAGGGGGCCGGGGAAAAATTGTTTTTT